These 7 T cell receptor beta chains originate from one sample sequenced in a study of control samples from healthy donors and cancer patients. The method was immunoSEQ multiplex PCR; TCRdb's version includes in-frame clones alone and lacks a portion of them. The sample shows 100,000 to 150,000 clones, 85% to 95% of them seen only once. Specimen: PBMCs. All receptors derive from a man at least 80 years old with head and neck cancer.

The chain joins TRBV5-1 to TRBJ1-1, with 12 bases fitting TRBD1. The CDR3 has 17 residues. Germline loops: CDR1 SGHRS, CDR2 YFSETQ. The J segment lost 5 bases and the V segment lost 0 bases, leaving 8 bases of the junction unmatched. CDR3 sequence: CASSLAGTGGRRTEAFF. CDR3 in DNA: TGCGCCAGCAGCTTGGCCGGGACAGGGGGCCGTAGGACTGAAGCTTTCTTT.

V is TRBV7-6 and J is TRBJ1-6, with D unclear. V lost 2 bases to trimming and J lost 7 bases, with 6 bases between them. This CDR3 spans 13 amino acids. Germline V gene data show CDR1 as SGHVS and CDR2 as FNYEAQ. CDR3 in amino acids: CASSLTLNSPLHF. The CDR3 coding sequence is TGTGCCAGCAGCTTAACCTTAAATTCACCCCTCCACTTT.

The V gene is TRBV6-5, the J gene TRBJ1-4; 7 nucleotides line up with TRBD1. The germline V gene has CDR1 MNHEY and CDR2 SVGAGI. There are 15 residues in the CDR3. The V and J ends lost 6 bases and 1 base, in that order; junction bases with no gene match: 5. The CDR3, as DNA: TGTGCCAGCAGGTACAGGGGAGGAACTAATGAAAAACTGTTTTTT. Residues: CASRYRGGTNEKLFF.

The chain has TRBV4-1 and TRBJ2-3, with 9 bases fitting TRBD2. The J segment lost 5 bases and the V segment lost 4 bases, leaving 7 bases of the junction unmatched. The CDR3 has 15 amino acids. Germline loops: CDR1 MGHRA, CDR2 YSYEKL. The CDR3, as DNA: TGCGCCAGCAGCCTCCCGACTAGCGGAAGAGATACGCAGTATTTT. This translates into CASSLPTSGRDTQYF.

CDR3 nucleotides: TGTGCCAGCAGTACCCCGACAGGGGGCAGGAACGAGCAGTACTTC. This translates into CASSTPTGGRNEQYF. This chain connects TRBV28 to TRBJ2-7; the match to TRBD1 covers 10 bases. The germline V gene has CDR1 MDHEN and CDR2 SYDVKM. This CDR3 comprises 15 residues. V shed 5 bases and J 5 bases; nucleotides not matched to a gene: 9.

The CDR3 protein is CASRGRAGGGVGSMETQYF. DNA of the CDR3: TGCGCCAGCCGGGGGCGGGCAGGGGGGGGCGTTGGTTCGATGGAGACCCAGTACTTC. V and J are TRBV4-1 and TRBJ2-5; perhaps D is TRBD1 or TRBD2 (7 bases each). V was cut by 8 bases and J by 5 bases, with 33 bases left in between. CDR1 and CDR2 from the germline V gene are MGHRA and YSYEKL. This CDR3 has 19 amino acids.

The rearrangement joins TRBV30 to TRBJ2-7; D may be TRBD1 (6 bases). The V and J ends lost 3 bases and 2 bases respectively, with 17 bases between them. CDR1 GTSNPN and CDR2 SVGIG come from the germline V gene (reference sequence). The CDR3 has 15 residues. The CDR3 DNA is TGTGCCTGGAGGCAGGGGATTGGGGTGACCTACGAGCAGTACTTC. It is translated as CAWRQGIGVTYEQYF.